This TCR beta chain was retrieved from a study of blood T cells in healthy people across ages. Study-wide results and caveats: Relative to aged donors, long-lived donors carried more naive CD4+ cells and displayed higher diversity.

CDR3 length equals 12 residues. Deletions cut 2 bases from V and 3 bases from J, with 5 bases between. The germline V gene encodes CDR1 MNHEY and CDR2 SVGEGT. A sample-barcoded 5' primer and a J-beta primer mix were used in a second PCR of roughly 7 to 11 cycles. TCRdb passed the 5' RACE reads through MiXCR, listing each CDR3 protein once. This table holds about 780,000 distinct CDR3 sequences, around 50% found once. With regard to this clonotype: The antigen is unknown.

Material for sequencing was blood. The chain employs TRBV6-2 or TRBV6-3 and TRBJ2-7; D is undetermined. The receptor's source is a man aged 80 or over in good health. CDR3 loop: CASSYGFYEQYF. As DNA, the CDR3 is TGTGCCAGCAGTTACGGGTTCTACGAGCAGTACTTC.